The 12 T cell receptor beta chains below were found in one sample sequenced in a study of shared clonotypes between healthy human individuals. The method was immunoSEQ multiplex PCR; TCRdb's version includes in-frame clones alone and lacks a portion of them. The sample records about 480,000 clones, roughly 78% being singletons. The sample taken for sequencing was PBMCs. These receptors all come from a woman in her thirties or forties in good health. Some clones in this sample may be carry-over from other donors' samples.

The genes are TRBV29-1 and TRBJ2-7, with D possibly matching TRBD1 (5 bases). CDR3 size: 12 residues. The germline gives CDR1 SQVTM, CDR2 ANQGSEA. The ends were cut back, 6 bases at V and 1 base at J, with 10 bases in the middle. The CDR3 bases are TGCAGCGTGCGGACACAATCCTACGAGCAGTACTTC. Residues: CSVRTQSYEQYF.

This clone has only a few counts. The gene calls are TRBV19 and TRBJ2-2; TRBD2 might be the D (6 bases). V was pared by 5 bases and J by 8 bases, with 21 bases between. The CDR3 sequence is 16 residues long. From germline, CDR1 is LNHDA and CDR2 SQIVND (reference sequence). CDR3 protein: CASSLPWFAGKGELFF. Written as DNA, the CDR3 is TGTGCCAGTAGTCTCCCCTGGTTTGCGGGGAAAGGGGAGCTGTTTTTT.

The genes are TRBV25-1 and TRBJ2-5; D not certain. The V gene's germline CDR1 is MGHDK and CDR2 SYGVNS. The V and J ends lost 8 bases and 5 bases respectively, with 6 bases between them. The CDR3 covers 10 residues. CDR3 residues: CASRRETQYF. The CDR3 DNA is TGTGCCAGCCGCCGGGAGACCCAGTACTTC.

The chain combines TRBV7-9 with TRBJ1-5, with D possibly matching TRBD1 (6 bases). Germline CDR1 SEHNR, CDR2 FQNEAQ (reference sequence). V lost 5 bases, J lost 4 bases, and 12 bases lay in between. The CDR3 has 14 residues. CDR3 amino acids: CASSPTGDNQPQHF. CDR3 coding DNA: TGTGCCAGCAGCCCGACAGGAGATAATCAGCCCCAGCATTTT. The full variable domain, with the rest looked up from reference TRBV7-9 and TRBJ1-5, is DTGVSQNPRHKITKRGQNVTFRCDPISEHNRLYWYRQTLGQGPEFLTYFQNEAQLEKSRLLSDRFSAERPKGSFSTLEIQRTEQGDSAMYLCASSPTGDNQPQHFGDGTRLSIL.

V gene TRBV19 combines with J gene TRBJ1-2; D perhaps matches TRBD1 (5 bases). V was trimmed by 5 bases and J by 11 bases, leaving 18 bases between them. The CDR3 runs to 13 residues. Germline V gene lookup returns CDR1 LNHDA and CDR2 SQIVND (reference sequence). The CDR3 loop is CASSLRGPVGYTF. In DNA, the CDR3 is TGTGCCAGTAGTCTCCGGGGCCCGGTCGGTTACACCTTC.

The chain joins TRBV4-1 to TRBJ1-5; 8 positions agree with TRBD1. The V gene's germline CDR1 is MGHRA and CDR2 YSYEKL. The V and J ends lost 5 bases and 4 bases, in that order; junction bases with no gene match: 10. The CDR3 extends over 16 amino acids. The CDR3 DNA is TGCGCCAGCAGCGACGTGTTAGGGACAGGTAATCAGCCCCAGCATTTT. As protein: CASSDVLGTGNQPQHF.

The V gene is TRBV30, the J gene TRBJ1-1; no clear D gene. Trimming left V 4 bases short and J 5 bases short, with 14 bases between. CDR1 is GTSNPN, CDR2 SVGIG, per germline (reference sequence). The CDR3 runs to 13 residues. This CDR3 is CAWTGYRTTEAFF. The CDR3 bases are TGTGCCTGGACGGGATACAGAACAACTGAAGCTTTCTTT.

The chain combines TRBV7-9 with TRBJ2-5; no reliable D call. CDR3 size: 14 residues. V was pared by 5 bases and J by 1 base, with 11 bases between. Looked up from germline, CDR1 is SEHNR and CDR2 is FQNEAQ (reference sequence). The CDR3 region is CASSRPGLQETQYF. The CDR3 DNA sequence: TGTGCCAGCAGCCGGCCCGGGCTCCAAGAGACCCAGTACTTC.

This clone has more than one count but fewer than ten. V and J are TRBV10-2 and TRBJ2-2; D gene ambiguous. The CDR3 sequence is 15 residues long. V lost 6 bases and J 5 bases, leaving 16 bases between the germline ends. CDR1 is WSHSY and CDR2 is SAAADI in the germline V gene. For the CDR3, the DNA is TGCGCCAGCAGACTGACGGGTTCTGGAACCGGGGAGCTGTTTTTT. It yields the protein CASRLTGSGTGELFF.

The genes are TRBV30 and TRBJ1-2, with 12 bases fitting TRBD1. From germline, CDR1 is GTSNPN and CDR2 SVGIG (reference sequence). The CDR3 runs to 13 residues. The junction had 6 bases not matched to a gene; V was cut back by 7 bases and J by 6 bases. DNA for the CDR3: TGTGCCTCCCGGGACAGGGGGCAAAATGGCTACACCTTC. This codes for CASRDRGQNGYTF.

This clone was detected only a few times. This chain links TRBV7-9 with TRBJ2-7; 13 bases match TRBD2. V was clipped by 5 bases and J by 1 base; unmatched bases: 5. CDR3 length equals 16 residues. The germline CDR1 and CDR2 sequences are SEHNR and FQNEAQ (reference sequence). This CDR3 reads CASSPGLAGVSYEQYF. In DNA form, the CDR3 reads TGTGCCAGCAGCCCCGGACTAGCGGGAGTATCCTACGAGCAGTACTTC.

The chain employs TRBV7-2 and TRBJ1-5, with 8 bases lining up with TRBD1. Germline V gene lookup returns CDR1 SGHTA and CDR2 FQGNSA. CDR3 length: 14 amino acids. V was clipped by 5 bases and J by 5 bases; unmatched bases: 5. CDR3 sequence (DNA): TGTGCCAGCAGCGCACAGGGGGGGGATCAGCCCCAGCATTTT. This gives the protein CASSAQGGDQPQHF.